This TCR beta chain was captured by sequencing in a study of T-cell reconstitution after alpha-beta-depleted transplantation in children. V was trimmed by 7 bases and J by 3 bases, leaving 12 bases between them. The CDR3 is 13 residues long. Unique molecular identifiers were incorporated into the prepared TCRbeta library. One entry per CDR3 protein results from TCRdb running MiXCR on the PCR reads. Among 150,000 to 200,000 distinct CDR3 sequences listed, roughly 15% were seen once. The table lists this clonotype with many counts. The starting material was PBMCs from the stem cell graft donor, obtained from the stem cell graft. The genes are TRBV12-3 or TRBV12-4 and TRBJ1-1; D remains unclear. The clonotype was recovered from a human donor who donated a stem cell graft to a child with acute lymphoblastic leukemia. CDR3 amino acids: CASTIGEYTEAFF. The CDR3 coding sequence is TGTGCCAGCACCATCGGGGAGTACACTGAAGCTTTCTTT.